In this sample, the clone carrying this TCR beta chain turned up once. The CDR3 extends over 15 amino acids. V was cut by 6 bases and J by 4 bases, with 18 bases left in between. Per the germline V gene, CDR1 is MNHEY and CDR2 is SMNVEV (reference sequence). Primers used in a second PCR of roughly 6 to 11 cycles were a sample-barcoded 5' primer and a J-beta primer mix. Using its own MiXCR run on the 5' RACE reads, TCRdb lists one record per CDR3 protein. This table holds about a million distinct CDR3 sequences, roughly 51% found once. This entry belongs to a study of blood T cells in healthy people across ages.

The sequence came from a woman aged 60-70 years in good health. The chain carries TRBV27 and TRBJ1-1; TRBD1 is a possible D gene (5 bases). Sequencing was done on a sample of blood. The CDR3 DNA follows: TGTGCCAGCAGCAAACAAGGGGTGGGCACCACTGAAGCTTTCTTT. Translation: CASSKQGVGTTEAFF.